Shown below are 6 T cell receptor beta chains from a single sample sequenced in a study of blood T cell repertoires in COVID-19. Using immunoSEQ multiplex PCR, the repertoire was profiled, and TCRdb retains in-frame clones only, with some absent. The data show some 210,000 clones, around 80% seen once. Sequencing was performed on peripheral blood. The receptors derive from a man aged 50 to 60 with active or convalescent COVID-19.

J is TRBJ1-4 and V is TRBV5-1; 10 positions match TRBD1. CDR3 length: 14 residues. The V segment lost 5 bases and the J segment 8 bases; nucleotides outside the gene matches: 6. In germline, CDR1 is SGHRS, CDR2 YFSETQ. CDR3 region: CASSLPGQGEKLFF. CDR3 sequence (DNA): TGCGCCAGCAGTTTACCGGGACAGGGGGAAAAACTGTTTTTT. The full variable domain, in which reference TRBV5-1 and TRBJ1-4 provide the parts outside the CDR3, is KAGVTQTPRYLIKTRGQQVTLSCSPISGHRSVSWYQQTPGQGLQFLFEYFSETQRNKGNFPGRFSGRQFSNSRSEMNVSTLELGDSALYLCASSLPGQGEKLFFGSGTQLSVL.

The rearrangement links TRBV9 to TRBJ2-7; TRBD2 might be the D (6 bases). With 4 bases removed from V and 7 bases from J, the gap between germline ends came to 18 bases. The CDR3 contains 14 residues. Germline CDR1 and CDR2: SGDLS and YYNGEE. Here the CDR3 reads CASSPAPSRGEQYF. In DNA form, the CDR3 reads TGTGCCAGCAGCCCAGCACCCTCCCGGGGGGAGCAGTACTTC.

The chain recombines TRBV5-1 with TRBJ2-1, with 15 bases lining up with TRBD2. This CDR3 spans 19 amino acids. CDR1 and CDR2 from the germline V gene are SGHRS and YFSETQ. Trimming cost V 2 bases and J 2 bases; bases outside gene matches: 8. CDR3 DNA sequence: TGCGCCAGCAGCTTATTTATAGGACTAGCGGGAGGGCCCTACAATGAGCAGTTCTTC. Its translation is CASSLFIGLAGGPYNEQFF.

This sequence joins TRBV29-1 and TRBJ2-7, with a possible D match to TRBD1 (6 bases). The V and J ends lost 7 bases and 2 bases respectively, with 12 bases between them. There are 12 residues in the CDR3. The germline gives CDR1 SQVTM, CDR2 ANQGSEA. The CDR3 sequence: CSGMDSPYEQYF. CDR3 DNA: TGCAGCGGGATGGACAGTCCCTACGAGCAGTACTTC.

The chain employs TRBV21-1 and TRBJ2-6; the listed D gene, TRBD1, was not tested against the DNA. TRBV21-1 is a pseudogene segment. The CDR3 is made up of 19 amino acids. The CDR3 DNA reads TGTGCCAGCAGCCCTACTAGTCGGACAGACGACGCGGGGGCCAACGTCCTGACTTTC. Translated: CASSPTSRTDDAGANVLTF.

CDR3 protein: CASMGQGYQETQYF. The CDR3 nucleotides are TGTGCCAGCATGGGACAGGGGTACCAAGAGACCCAGTACTTC. The chain uses TRBV2 and TRBJ2-5, with 10 bases fitting TRBD1. CDR1 SNHLY and CDR2 FYNNEI come from the germline V gene. The V and J ends lost 7 bases and 0 bases, in that order; junction bases with no gene match: 2. The length of the CDR3 is 14 residues.